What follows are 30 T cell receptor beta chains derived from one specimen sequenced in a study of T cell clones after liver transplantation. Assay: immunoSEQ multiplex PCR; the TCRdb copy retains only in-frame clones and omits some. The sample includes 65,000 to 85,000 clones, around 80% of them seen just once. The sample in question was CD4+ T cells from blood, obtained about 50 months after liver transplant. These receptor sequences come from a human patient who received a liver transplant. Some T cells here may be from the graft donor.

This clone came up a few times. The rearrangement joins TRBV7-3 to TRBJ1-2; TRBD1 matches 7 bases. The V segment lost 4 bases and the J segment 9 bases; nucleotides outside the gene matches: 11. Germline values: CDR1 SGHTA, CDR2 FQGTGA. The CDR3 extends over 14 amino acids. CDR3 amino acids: CASSSNDRAARYTF. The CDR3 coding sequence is TGTGCCAGCAGCTCAAACGACAGGGCAGCCCGCTACACCTTC.

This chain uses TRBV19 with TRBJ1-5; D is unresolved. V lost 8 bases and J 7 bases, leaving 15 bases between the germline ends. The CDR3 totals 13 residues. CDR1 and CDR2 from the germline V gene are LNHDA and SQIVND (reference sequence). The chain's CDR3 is CASSGGIWQPQHF. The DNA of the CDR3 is TGTGCCAGTTCCGGCGGGATTTGGCAGCCCCAGCATTTT.

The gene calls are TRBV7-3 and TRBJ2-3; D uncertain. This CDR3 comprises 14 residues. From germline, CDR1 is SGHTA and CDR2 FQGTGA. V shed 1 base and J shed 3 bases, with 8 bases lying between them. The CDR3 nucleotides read TGTGCCAGCAGCTTAAATGGAAGGACAGATACGCAGTATTTT. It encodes CASSLNGRTDTQYF.

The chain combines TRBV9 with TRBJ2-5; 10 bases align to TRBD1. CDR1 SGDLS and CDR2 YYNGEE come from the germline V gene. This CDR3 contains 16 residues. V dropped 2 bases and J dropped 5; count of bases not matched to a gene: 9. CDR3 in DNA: TGTGCCAGCAGCGTGGGGACAGGGGTACCTCAGGAGACCCAGTACTTC. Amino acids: CASSVGTGVPQETQYF.

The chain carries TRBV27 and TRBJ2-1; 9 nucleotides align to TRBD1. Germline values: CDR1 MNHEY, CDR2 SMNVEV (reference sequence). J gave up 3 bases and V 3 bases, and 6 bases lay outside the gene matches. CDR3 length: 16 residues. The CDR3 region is CASSLTGTGNYNEQFF. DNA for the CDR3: TGTGCCAGCAGTTTGACCGGGACAGGGAACTACAATGAGCAGTTCTTC.

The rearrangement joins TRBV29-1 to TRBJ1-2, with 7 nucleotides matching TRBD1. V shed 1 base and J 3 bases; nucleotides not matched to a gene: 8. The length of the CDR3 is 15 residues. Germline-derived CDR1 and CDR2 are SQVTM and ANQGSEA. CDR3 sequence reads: CSVEAQQGVDYGYTF. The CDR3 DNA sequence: TGCAGCGTTGAAGCTCAGCAGGGGGTGGACTATGGCTACACCTTC.

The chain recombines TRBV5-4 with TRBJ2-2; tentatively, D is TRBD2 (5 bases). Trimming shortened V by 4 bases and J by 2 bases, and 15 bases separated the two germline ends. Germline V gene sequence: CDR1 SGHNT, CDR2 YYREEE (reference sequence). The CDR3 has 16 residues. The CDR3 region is CASSPRRGGNTGELFF. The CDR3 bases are TGTGCCAGCAGCCCACGACGGGGTGGTAACACCGGGGAGCTGTTTTTT.

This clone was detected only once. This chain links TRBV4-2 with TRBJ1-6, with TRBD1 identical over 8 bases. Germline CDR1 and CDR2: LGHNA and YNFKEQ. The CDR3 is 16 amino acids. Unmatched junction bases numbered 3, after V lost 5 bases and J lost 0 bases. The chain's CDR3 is CASSSGTGSYNSPLHF. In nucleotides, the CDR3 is TGTGCCAGCAGCTCGGGGACAGGCTCCTATAATTCACCCCTCCACTTT.

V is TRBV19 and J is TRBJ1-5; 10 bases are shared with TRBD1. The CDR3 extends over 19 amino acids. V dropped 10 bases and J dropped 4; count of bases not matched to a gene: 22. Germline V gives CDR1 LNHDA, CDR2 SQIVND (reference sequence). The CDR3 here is CATTQTGTGDPGYNQPQHF. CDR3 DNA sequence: TGTGCCACCACCCAAACCGGGACAGGGGACCCGGGTTATAATCAGCCCCAGCATTTT.

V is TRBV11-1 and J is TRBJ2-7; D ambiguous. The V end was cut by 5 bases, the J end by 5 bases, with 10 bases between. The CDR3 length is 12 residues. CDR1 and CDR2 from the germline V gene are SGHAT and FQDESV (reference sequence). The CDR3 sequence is CASSGEPDEQYF. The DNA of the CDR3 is TGTGCCAGCAGCGGGGAACCAGACGAGCAGTACTTC.

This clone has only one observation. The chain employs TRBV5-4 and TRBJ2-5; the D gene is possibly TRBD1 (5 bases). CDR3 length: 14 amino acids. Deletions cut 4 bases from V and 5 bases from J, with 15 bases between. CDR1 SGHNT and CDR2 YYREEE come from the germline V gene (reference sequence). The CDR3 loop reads CASSRAQGTETQYF. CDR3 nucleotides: TGTGCCAGCAGCCGGGCCCAGGGTACGGAGACCCAGTACTTC. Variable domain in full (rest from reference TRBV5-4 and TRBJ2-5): ETGVTQSPTHLIKTRGQQVTLRCSSQSGHNTVSWYQQALGQGPQFIFQYYREEENGRGNFPPRFSGLQFPNYSSELNVNALELDDSALYLCASSRAQGTETQYFGPGTRLLVL.

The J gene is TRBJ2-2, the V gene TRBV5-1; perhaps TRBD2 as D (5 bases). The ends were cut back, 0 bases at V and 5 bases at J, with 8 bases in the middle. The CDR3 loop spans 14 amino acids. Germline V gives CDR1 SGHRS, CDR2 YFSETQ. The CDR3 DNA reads TGCGCCAGCAGCTTGGGGACGGGGACCGGGGAGCTGTTTTTT. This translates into CASSLGTGTGELFF.

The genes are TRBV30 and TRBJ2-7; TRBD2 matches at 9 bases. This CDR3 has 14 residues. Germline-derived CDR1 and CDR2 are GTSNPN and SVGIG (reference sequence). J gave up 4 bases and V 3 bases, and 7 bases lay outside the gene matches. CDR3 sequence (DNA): TGTGCCTGGAGAATAGCGGGAGAATGGTACGAGCAGTACTTC. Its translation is CAWRIAGEWYEQYF.

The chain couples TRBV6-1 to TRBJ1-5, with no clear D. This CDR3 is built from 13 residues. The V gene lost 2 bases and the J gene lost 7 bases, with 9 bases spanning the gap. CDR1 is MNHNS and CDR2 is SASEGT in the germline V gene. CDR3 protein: CASSEFMYQPQHF. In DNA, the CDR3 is TGTGCCAGCAGTGAATTTATGTACCAGCCCCAGCATTTT.

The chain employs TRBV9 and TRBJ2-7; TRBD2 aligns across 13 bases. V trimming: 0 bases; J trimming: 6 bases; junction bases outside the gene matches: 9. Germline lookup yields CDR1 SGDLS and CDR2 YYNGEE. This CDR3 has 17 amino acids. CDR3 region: CASSVGVLAGGGTEQYF. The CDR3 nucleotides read TGTGCCAGCAGCGTAGGAGTACTAGCGGGAGGGGGGACCGAGCAGTACTTC.

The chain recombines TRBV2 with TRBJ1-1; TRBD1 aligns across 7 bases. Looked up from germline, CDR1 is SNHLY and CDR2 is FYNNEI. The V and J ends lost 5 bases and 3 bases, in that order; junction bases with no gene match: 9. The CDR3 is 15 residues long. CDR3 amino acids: CASSSSPGGHTEAFF. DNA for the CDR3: TGTGCCAGCAGTTCGAGCCCAGGGGGGCACACTGAAGCTTTCTTT.

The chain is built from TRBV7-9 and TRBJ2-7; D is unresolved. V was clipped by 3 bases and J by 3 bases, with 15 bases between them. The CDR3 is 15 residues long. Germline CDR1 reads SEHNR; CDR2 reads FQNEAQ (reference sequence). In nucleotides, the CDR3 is TGTGCCAGCAGCTTCTTGGGCCAGGCGATCTACGAGCAGTACTTC. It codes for CASSFLGQAIYEQYF.

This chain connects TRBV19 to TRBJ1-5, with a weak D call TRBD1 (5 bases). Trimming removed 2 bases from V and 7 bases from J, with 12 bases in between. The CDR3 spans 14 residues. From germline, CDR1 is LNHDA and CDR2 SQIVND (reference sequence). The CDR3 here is CASSIQGSWQPQHF. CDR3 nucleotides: TGTGCCAGTAGTATACAGGGTTCATGGCAGCCCCAGCATTTT. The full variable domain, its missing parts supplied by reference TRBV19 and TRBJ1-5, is DGGITQSPKYLFRKEGQNVTLSCEQNLNHDAMYWYRQDPGQGLRLIYYSQIVNDFQKGDIAEGYSVSREKKESFPLTVTSAQKNPTAFYLCASSIQGSWQPQHFGDGTRLSIL.

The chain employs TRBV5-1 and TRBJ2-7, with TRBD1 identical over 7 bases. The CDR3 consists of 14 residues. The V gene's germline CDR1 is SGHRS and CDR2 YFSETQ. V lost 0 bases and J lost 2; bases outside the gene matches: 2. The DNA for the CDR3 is TGCGCCAGCAGCTTGGCCGGGACAGCCTACGAGCAGTACTTC. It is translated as CASSLAGTAYEQYF.

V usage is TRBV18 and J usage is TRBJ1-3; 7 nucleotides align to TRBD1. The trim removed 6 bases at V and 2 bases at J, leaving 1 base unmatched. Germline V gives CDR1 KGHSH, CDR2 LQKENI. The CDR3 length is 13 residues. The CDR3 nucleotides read TGTGCCAGCTCGACAGGGCCTGGAAACACCATATATTTT. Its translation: CASSTGPGNTIYF.

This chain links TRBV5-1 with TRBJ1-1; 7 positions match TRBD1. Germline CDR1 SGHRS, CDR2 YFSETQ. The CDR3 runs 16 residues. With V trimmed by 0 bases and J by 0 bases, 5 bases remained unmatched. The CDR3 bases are TGCGCCAGCAGCTTGGGCAGGGGGAACATGAACACTGAAGCTTTCTTT. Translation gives CASSLGRGNMNTEAFF.

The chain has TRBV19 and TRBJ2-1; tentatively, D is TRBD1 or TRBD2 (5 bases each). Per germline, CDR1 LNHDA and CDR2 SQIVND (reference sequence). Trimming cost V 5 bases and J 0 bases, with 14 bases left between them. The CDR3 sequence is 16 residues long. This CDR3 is CASSPPGADSYNEQFF. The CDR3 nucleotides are TGTGCCAGTAGTCCCCCCGGGGCCGACTCCTACAATGAGCAGTTCTTC.

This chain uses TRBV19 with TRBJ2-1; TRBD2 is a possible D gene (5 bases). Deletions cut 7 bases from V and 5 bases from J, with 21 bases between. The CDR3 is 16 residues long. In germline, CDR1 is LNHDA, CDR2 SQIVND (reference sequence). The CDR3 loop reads CASTVGPWGAHNEQFF. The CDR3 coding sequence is TGTGCCAGTACAGTGGGTCCCTGGGGAGCCCACAATGAGCAGTTCTTC.

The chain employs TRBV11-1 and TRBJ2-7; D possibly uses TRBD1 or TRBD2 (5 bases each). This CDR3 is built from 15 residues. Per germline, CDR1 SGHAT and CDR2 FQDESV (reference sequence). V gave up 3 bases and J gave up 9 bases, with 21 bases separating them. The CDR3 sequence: CASSFSDTGGLAQYF. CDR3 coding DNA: TGTGCCAGCAGCTTCTCTGACACAGGAGGACTCGCGCAGTACTTC.

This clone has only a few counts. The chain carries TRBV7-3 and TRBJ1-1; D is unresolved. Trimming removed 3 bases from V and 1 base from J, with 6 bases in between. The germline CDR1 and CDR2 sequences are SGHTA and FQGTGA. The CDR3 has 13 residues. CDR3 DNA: TGTGCCAGCAGCTTCTCAGCGAACACTGAAGCTTTCTTT. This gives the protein CASSFSANTEAFF. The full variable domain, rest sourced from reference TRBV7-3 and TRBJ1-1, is GAGVSQTPSNKVTEKGKYVELRCDPISGHTALYWYRQSLGQGPEFLIYFQGTGAADDSGLPNDRFFAVRPEGSVSTLKIQRTERGDSAVYLCASSFSANTEAFFGQGTRLTVV.

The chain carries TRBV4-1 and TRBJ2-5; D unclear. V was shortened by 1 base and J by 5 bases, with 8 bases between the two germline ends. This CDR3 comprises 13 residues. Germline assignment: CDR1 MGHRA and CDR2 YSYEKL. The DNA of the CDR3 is TGCGCCAGCAGCCAAGTAAACTCGGAGACCCAGTACTTC. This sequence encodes CASSQVNSETQYF.

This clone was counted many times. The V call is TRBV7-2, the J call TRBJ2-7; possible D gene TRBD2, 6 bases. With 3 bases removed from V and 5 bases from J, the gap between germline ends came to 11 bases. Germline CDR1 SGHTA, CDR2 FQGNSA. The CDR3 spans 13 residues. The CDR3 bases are TGTGCCAGCAGCTTGCGGGGAAAAAACGAGCAGTACTTC. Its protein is CASSLRGKNEQYF.

In nucleotides, the CDR3 is TGTGCCAGCAGCTTATTGGGACAGGGGTTTGGCTACACCTTC. This translates into CASSLLGQGFGYTF. The gene calls are TRBV7-2 and TRBJ1-2; 10 nucleotides agree with TRBD1. Germline V gene lookup returns CDR1 SGHTA and CDR2 FQGNSA. Trimming at V came to 2 bases and at J to 7 bases, leaving 4 bases not matched to a gene. The CDR3 is made up of 14 amino acids.

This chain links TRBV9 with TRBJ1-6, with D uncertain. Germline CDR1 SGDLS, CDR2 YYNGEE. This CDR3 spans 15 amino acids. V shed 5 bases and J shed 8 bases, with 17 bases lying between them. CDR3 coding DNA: TGTGCCAGCAGACCCTATAGGGAGAGGGATTCACCCCTCCACTTT. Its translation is CASRPYRERDSPLHF.

This CDR3 is CASSPQRTSVETQYF. The DNA of the CDR3 is TGTGCCAGCTCACCACAGAGGACTAGCGTTGAGACCCAGTACTTC. V gene TRBV18 combines with J gene TRBJ2-5; 9 positions match TRBD2. Germline V CDR1 and CDR2: KGHSH, LQKENI. The CDR3 is 15 amino acids. V shed 1 base and J 5 bases; nucleotides not matched to a gene: 5.